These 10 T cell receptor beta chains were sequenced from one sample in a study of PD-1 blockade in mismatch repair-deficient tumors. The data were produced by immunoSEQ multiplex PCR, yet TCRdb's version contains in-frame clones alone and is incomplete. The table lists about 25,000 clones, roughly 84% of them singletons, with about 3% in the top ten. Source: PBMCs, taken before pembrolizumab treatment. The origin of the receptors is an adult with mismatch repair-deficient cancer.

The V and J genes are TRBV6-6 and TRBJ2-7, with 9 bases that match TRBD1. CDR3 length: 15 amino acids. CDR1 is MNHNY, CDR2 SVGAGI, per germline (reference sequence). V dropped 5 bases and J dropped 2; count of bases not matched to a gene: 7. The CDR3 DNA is TGTGCCAGCAGTCCTGGGACAGGGTCGACCTACGAGCAGTACTTC. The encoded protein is CASSPGTGSTYEQYF.

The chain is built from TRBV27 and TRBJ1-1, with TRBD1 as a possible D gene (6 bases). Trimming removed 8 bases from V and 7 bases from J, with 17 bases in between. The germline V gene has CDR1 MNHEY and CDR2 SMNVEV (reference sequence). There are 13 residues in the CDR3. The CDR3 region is CASRGSGGREAFF. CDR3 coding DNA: TGTGCCAGCCGTGGCAGCGGGGGGCGTGAAGCTTTCTTT.

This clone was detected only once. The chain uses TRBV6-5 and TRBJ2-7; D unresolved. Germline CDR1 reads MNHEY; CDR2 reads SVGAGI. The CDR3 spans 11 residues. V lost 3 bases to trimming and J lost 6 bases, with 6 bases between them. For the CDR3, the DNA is TGTGCCAGCAGTTATGGAGTCGAGCAGTACTTC. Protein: CASSYGVEQYF.

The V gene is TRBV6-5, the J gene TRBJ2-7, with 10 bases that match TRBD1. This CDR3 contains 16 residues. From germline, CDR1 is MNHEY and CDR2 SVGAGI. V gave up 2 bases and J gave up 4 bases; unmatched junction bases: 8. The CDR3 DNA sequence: TGTGCCAGCAGTTACGAAAGACAGGGGGCAAATTACGAGCAGTACTTC. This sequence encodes CASSYERQGANYEQYF.

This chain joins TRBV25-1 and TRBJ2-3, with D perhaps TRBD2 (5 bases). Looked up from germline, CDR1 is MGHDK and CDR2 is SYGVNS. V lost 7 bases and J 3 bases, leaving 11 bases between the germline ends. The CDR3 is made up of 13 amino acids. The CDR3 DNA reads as TGTGCCAGCAATCTGAGAGGGACAGATACGCAGTATTTT. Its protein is CASNLRGTDTQYF.

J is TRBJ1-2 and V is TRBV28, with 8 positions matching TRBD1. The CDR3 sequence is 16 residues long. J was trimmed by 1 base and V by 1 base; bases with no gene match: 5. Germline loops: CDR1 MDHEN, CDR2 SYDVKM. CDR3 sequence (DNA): TGTGCCAGCAGTTTATCAGGGACAGGATTTAACTATGGCTACACCTTC. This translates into CASSLSGTGFNYGYTF.

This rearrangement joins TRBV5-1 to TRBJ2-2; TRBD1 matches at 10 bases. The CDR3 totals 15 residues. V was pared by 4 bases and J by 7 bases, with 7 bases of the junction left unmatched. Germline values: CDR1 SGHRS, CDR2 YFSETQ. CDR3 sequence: CASSPGQGVVGELFF. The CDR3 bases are TGCGCCAGCAGCCCCGGACAGGGGGTGGTCGGGGAGCTGTTTTTT.

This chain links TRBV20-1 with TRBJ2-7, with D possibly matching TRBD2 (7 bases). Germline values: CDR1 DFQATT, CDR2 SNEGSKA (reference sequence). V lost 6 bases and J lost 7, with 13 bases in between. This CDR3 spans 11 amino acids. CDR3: CSAGGLWEQYF. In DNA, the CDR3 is TGCAGTGCCGGGGGGCTTTGGGAGCAGTACTTC.

The CDR3: CASSSGGGDQPQHF. The CDR3 region has the DNA TGCGCCAGCAGCTCAGGGGGCGGTGATCAGCCCCAGCATTTT. The chain couples TRBV5-1 to TRBJ1-5; TRBD1 agrees at 8 bases. This CDR3 is built from 14 residues. V was clipped by 3 bases and J by 5 bases; unmatched bases: 4. Germline CDR1 is SGHRS and CDR2 is YFSETQ.

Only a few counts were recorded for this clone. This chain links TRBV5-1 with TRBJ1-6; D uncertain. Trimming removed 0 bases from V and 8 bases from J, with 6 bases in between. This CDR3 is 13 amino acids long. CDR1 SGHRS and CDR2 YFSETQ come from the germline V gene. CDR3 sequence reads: CASSLEQHSPLHF. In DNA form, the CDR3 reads TGCGCCAGCAGCTTGGAACAGCATTCACCCCTCCACTTT.